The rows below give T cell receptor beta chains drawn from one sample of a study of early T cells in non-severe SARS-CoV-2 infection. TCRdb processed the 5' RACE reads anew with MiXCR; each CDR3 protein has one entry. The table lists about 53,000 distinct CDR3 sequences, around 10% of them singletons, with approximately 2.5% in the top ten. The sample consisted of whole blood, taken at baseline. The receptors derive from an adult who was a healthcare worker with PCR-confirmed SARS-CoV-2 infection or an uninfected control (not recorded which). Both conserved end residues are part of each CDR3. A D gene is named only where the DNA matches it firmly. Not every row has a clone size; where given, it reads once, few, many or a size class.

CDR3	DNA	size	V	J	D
CASSSGGSADTQYF	TGTGCCAGCAGTTCCGGCGGGAGCGCAGATACGCAGTATTTT	.	TRBV6-5	TRBJ2-3	TRBD2
CAISVGTPNEQFF	TGTGCCATCAGTGTTGGGACCCCCAATGAGCAGTTCTTC	.	TRBV10-3	TRBJ2-1	.
CASNSKEGVSTDTQYF	TGTGCCAGTAATTCCAAGGAGGGGGTTAGCACAGATACGCAGTATTTT	.	TRBV19	TRBJ2-3	.
CASSLGWERAKNIQYF	TGTGCCAGCAGTTTGGGGTGGGAGAGAGCCAAAAACATTCAGTACTTC	.	TRBV27	TRBJ2-4	.
CASSVGLAGLSNEQFF	TGTGCCAGCAGCGTAGGACTAGCGGGACTATCCAATGAGCAGTTCTTC	few	TRBV5-6	TRBJ2-1	TRBD2
CASTPLFPGRSYEQYF	TGTGCCAGCACCCCTCTTTTCCCCGGCAGGTCCTACGAGCAGTACTTC	.	TRBV2	TRBJ2-7	.
CSASGRIDTQYF	TGCAGTGCTAGCGGGAGAATAGATACGCAGTATTTT	many	TRBV20-1	TRBJ2-3	.
CASSLGLAISHNEQFF	TGTGCCAGCAGCTTGGGACTAGCGATATCCCACAATGAGCAGTTCTTC	.	TRBV7-8	TRBJ2-1	TRBD2
CASSQSAFRDTEAFF	TGTGCCAGCAGCCAATCGGCCTTTAGAGACACTGAAGCTTTCTTT	few	TRBV3-1	TRBJ1-1	.
CASTRARGSNQPQHF	TGTGCCAGCACTAGGGCCAGGGGAAGCAATCAGCCCCAGCATTTT	.	TRBV28	TRBJ1-5	.
CASSRRTVQRNTIYF	TGTGCCAGCAGTCGCAGGACAGTTCAGAGAAACACCATATATTTT	.	TRBV6-6	TRBJ1-3	.
CASSQSSNTGELFF	TGTGCCAGCAGCCAATCTTCTAACACCGGGGAGCTGTTTTTT	few	TRBV3-1	TRBJ2-2	.
CASSRRNSGSYNEQFF	TGTGCCAGCAGTAGAAGGAATAGCGGGAGTTACAATGAGCAGTTCTTC	.	TRBV2	TRBJ2-1	TRBD2
CASSFGYNEQFF	TGTGCCAGCAGTTTCGGGTACAATGAGCAGTTCTTC	many	TRBV12-3/TRBV12-4	TRBJ2-1	.
CASSRRDRTSEQYF	TGTGCCAGCAGCCGGAGGGACAGGACAAGCGAGCAGTACTTC	.	TRBV7-9	TRBJ2-7	TRBD1
CASSFTGTGSCQPQHF	TGTGCCAGCAGCTTCACCGGGACAGGGAGTTGTCAGCCCCAGCATTTT	few	TRBV11-2	TRBJ1-5	TRBD1
CASSPAPDRIAKNIQYF	TGTGCCAGCAGTCCCGCCCCCGACAGGATAGCCAAAAACATTCAGTACTTC	.	TRBV7-2	TRBJ2-4	.
CASSPTGRGDTQYF	TGTGCCAGCAGTCCGACAGGGCGAGGAGATACGCAGTATTTT	.	TRBV2	TRBJ2-3	TRBD1
CASSVAVGTGGTEQYF	TGTGCCAGCAGCGTAGCTGTCGGGACAGGGGGGACCGAGCAGTACTTC	few	TRBV9	TRBJ2-7	TRBD1
CASSHQGTHEQYF	TGTGCCAGTAGTCATCAGGGTACGCACGAGCAGTACTTC	few	TRBV19	TRBJ2-7	.
CASSADRGSSEAFF	TGTGCCAGCAGTGCCGACCGGGGTTCATCCGAAGCTTTCTTT	few	TRBV2	TRBJ1-1	.
CAIKYGQGASEQYF	TGTGCCATCAAGTATGGACAGGGGGCCTCCGAGCAGTACTTC	.	TRBV10-3	TRBJ2-7	TRBD1
CASSLGPGQDPYEQYF	TGTGCCAGCAGTTTAGGTCCGGGACAGGATCCCTACGAGCAGTACTTC	few	TRBV28	TRBJ2-7	TRBD1
CSVTHSGTREQYF	TGCAGCGTTACCCACTCAGGGACGAGGGAGCAGTACTTC	many	TRBV29-1	TRBJ2-7	.
CASSLPGLAGTYNEQFF	TGTGCCAGCAGTTTACCCGGACTAGCGGGTACCTACAATGAGCAGTTCTTC	.	TRBV27	TRBJ2-1	TRBD2
CASSLGKWQAETQYF	TGTGCCAGCAGCTTAGGAAAGTGGCAGGCAGAGACCCAGTACTTC	.	TRBV7-9	TRBJ2-5	.
CSARAWNTEAFF	TGCAGTGCTAGAGCGTGGAACACTGAAGCTTTCTTT	medium-sized	TRBV20-1	TRBJ1-1	.
CAIGVNSPLHF	TGTGCCATCGGGGTTAATTCACCCCTCCACTTT	.	TRBV10-3	TRBJ1-6	.
CASTLMGGQNGYTF	TGTGCCAGCACCCTTATGGGGGGGCAGAATGGCTACACCTTC	few	TRBV27	TRBJ1-2	.
CASSSKTASSYNEQFF	TGTGCCAGCAGTTCTAAGACGGCAAGCTCCTACAATGAGCAGTTCTTC	.	TRBV28	TRBJ2-1	.
CASTRGQGSHEQYF	TGTGCCAGCACTCGCGGACAGGGTTCTCACGAGCAGTACTTC	few	TRBV7-9	TRBJ2-7	TRBD1
CASSRTVDEQFF	TGCGCCAGCAGCAGGACAGTGGATGAGCAGTTCTTC	many	TRBV5-1	TRBJ2-1	.
CASSLVAGNTGELFF	TGTGCCAGCAGCTTAGTAGCGGGGAACACCGGGGAGCTGTTTTTT	few	TRBV11-2	TRBJ2-2	TRBD2
CASSSPPDRNLF	TGTGCCAGCAGTTCCCCCCCTGACAGAAATCTCTTT	.	TRBV28	TRBJ1-5	.
CASSFEGPYEQYF	TGTGCCAGCAGTTTCGAGGGACCGTACGAGCAGTACTTC	few	TRBV28	TRBJ2-7	.
CASRYNTGLQETQYF	TGTGCCAGCAGATATAACACAGGACTTCAAGAGACCCAGTACTTC	.	TRBV11-2	TRBJ2-5	.
CARSLVNSYNEQFF	TGTGCCAGAAGCTTAGTAAACTCCTACAATGAGCAGTTCTTC	.	TRBV5-3	TRBJ2-1	.
CSARAGTLSRYGYTF	TGCAGTGCTAGAGCGGGGACCCTGAGTAGATATGGCTACACCTTC	few	TRBV20-1	TRBJ1-2	.
CASRDRRWTGVISGITLVTDTQYF	TGTGCCAGCAGGGATCGTAGATGGACAGGCGTGATTAGCGGGATTACGCTAGTGACAGATACGCAGTATTTT	few	TRBV5-4	TRBJ2-3	.
CASSQGPEFTDTQYF	TGCGCCAGCAGCCAGGGCCCAGAGTTCACAGATACGCAGTATTTT	.	TRBV10-1	TRBJ2-3	.
CASSLVAGAGYGYTF	TGTGCCAGCAGCTTAGTTGCAGGGGCAGGCTATGGCTACACCTTC	many	TRBV11-2	TRBJ1-2	.
CASSLRGIPGGTSSYEQYF	TGTGCCAGCAGTTTAAGGGGAATACCGGGGGGCACAAGCTCCTACGAGCAGTACTTC	many	TRBV27	TRBJ2-7	.
CSVAGRSWDEQYF	TGCAGTGTAGCGGGGAGATCCTGGGACGAGCAGTACTTC	.	TRBV20-1	TRBJ2-7	TRBD2
CASSSLPVGQPQHF	TGTGCCAGCAGCTCCTTACCTGTGGGTCAGCCCCAGCATTTT	many	TRBV11-2	TRBJ1-5	.
CASSPRLAGVGDTQYF	TGCGCCAGCAGCCCCAGACTAGCGGGAGTTGGAGATACGCAGTATTTT	few	TRBV5-1	TRBJ2-3	TRBD2